The next 20 T cell receptor beta chains were all read from a single sample in a study of cytomegalovirus exposure and HLA in healthy donors. PCR was performed using 60 Vbeta and 13 Jbeta primers. Method: immunoSEQ multiplex PCR; TCRdb's copy keeps in-frame clones and lacks some. The sample lists approximately 78,000 clones, 66% occurring once. Sequencing was carried out using PBMCs. The receptors stem from a middle-aged man in good health and CMV-seropositive.

The chain couples TRBV4-1 to TRBJ2-1; 10 bases match TRBD2. J gave up 0 bases and V 0 bases, and 5 bases lay outside the gene matches. This CDR3 contains 18 residues. Germline lookup yields CDR1 MGHRA and CDR2 YSYEKL. For the CDR3, the DNA is TGCGCCAGCAGCCAAGATTTCGCTAGCGGGGGCTCCTACAATGAGCAGTTCTTC. As protein: CASSQDFASGGSYNEQFF.

V usage is TRBV4-1 and J usage is TRBJ1-2; D gene uncertain. The CDR3 runs 12 residues. V was pared by 1 base and J by 7 bases, with 7 bases between. From germline, CDR1 is MGHRA and CDR2 YSYEKL. This chain's CDR3 is CASSQVAGGYTF. The CDR3 bases are TGCGCCAGCAGCCAAGTCGCCGGTGGCTACACCTTC.

Note on this clone: At one boundary the junction diverges from the germline segment, which might be a read error. Here the CDR3 DNA reads TGTGCCAGCGGCTTAGCGTTAAACACTGAAGCTTTCTTT. Its protein is CASGLALNTEAFF. V and J are TRBV7-8 and TRBJ1-1; no definite D call. The length of the CDR3 is 13 residues. Germline values: CDR1 SGHVS, CDR2 FQNEAQ.

The chain carries TRBV5-1 and TRBJ1-1, with D perhaps TRBD1 (6 bases). The germline V gene encodes CDR1 SGHRS and CDR2 YFSETQ. Trimming left V 4 bases short and J 1 base short, with 14 bases between. This CDR3 comprises 15 residues. CDR3: CASSGPGQPNTEAFF. The CDR3 region has the DNA TGCGCCAGCAGCGGGCCAGGACAGCCGAACACTGAAGCTTTCTTT. Drawing the rest from reference TRBV5-1 and TRBJ1-1, the complete variable domain is KAGVTQTPRYLIKTRGQQVTLSCSPISGHRSVSWYQQTPGQGLQFLFEYFSETQRNKGNFPGRFSGRQFSNSRSEMNVSTLELGDSALYLCASSGPGQPNTEAFFGQGTRLTVV.

This clone occurred a few times. The chain recombines TRBV2 with TRBJ2-1, with D hard to call. Trimming took 4 bases from V and 6 from J, leaving 7 bases between them. The CDR3 extends over 12 amino acids. Germline V gives CDR1 SNHLY, CDR2 FYNNEI. CDR3 residues: CASSVHSNEQFF. The CDR3 DNA is TGTGCCAGCAGTGTACACAGCAATGAGCAGTTCTTC.

V is TRBV30 and J is TRBJ2-3, with TRBD2 identical over 12 bases. CDR3 length equals 13 residues. The germline V gene encodes CDR1 GTSNPN and CDR2 SVGIG (reference sequence). The J segment lost 6 bases and the V segment lost 5 bases, leaving 3 bases of the junction unmatched. The chain's CDR3 is CAWGTSGGDTQYF. DNA for the CDR3: TGTGCCTGGGGTACTAGCGGGGGGGATACGCAGTATTTT. The full variable domain, with the rest looked up from reference TRBV30 and TRBJ2-3, is SQTIHQWPATLVQPVGSPLSLECTVEGTSNPNLYWYRQAAGRGLQLLFYSVGIGQISSEVPQNLSASRPQDRQFILSSKKLLLSDSGFYLCAWGTSGGDTQYFGPGTRLTVL.

This clone was detected only a few times. The V call is TRBV29-1, the J call TRBJ2-5, with a tentative D call TRBD1 (6 bases). This CDR3 is 14 amino acids long. The V end lost 4 bases, the J end lost 1 base, and 13 bases lay between the germline ends. The V gene's germline CDR1 is SQVTM and CDR2 ANQGSEA. This CDR3 is CSVVPRQAQETQYF. The CDR3 DNA reads TGCAGCGTTGTGCCCAGACAGGCCCAAGAGACCCAGTACTTC.

CDR3 in DNA: TGTGCCAGTAGTATATCAGGGGCAGGGCAGCCCCAGCATTTT. Protein sequence: CASSISGAGQPQHF. The rearrangement joins TRBV19 to TRBJ1-5, with TRBD1 as a possible D gene (6 bases). The CDR3 contains 14 residues. Germline CDR1 LNHDA, CDR2 SQIVND (reference sequence). Trimming shortened V by 2 bases and J by 7 bases, and 12 bases separated the two germline ends.

The J gene is TRBJ1-2, the V gene TRBV7-2; 11 bases match TRBD1. The length of the CDR3 is 15 residues. Germline-derived CDR1 and CDR2 are SGHTA and FQGNSA. V dropped 3 bases and J dropped 8; count of bases not matched to a gene: 8. In DNA, the CDR3 is TGTGCCAGCAGCTTGATGAGGACAGGGGGCTCGGGCTACACCTTC. Residues: CASSLMRTGGSGYTF. Complete variable domain (other parts from reference TRBV7-2 and TRBJ1-2): GAGVSQSPSNKVTEKGKDVELRCDPISGHTALYWYRQSLGQGLEFLIYFQGNSAPDKSGLPSDRFSAERTGGSVSTLTIQRTQQEDSAVYLCASSLMRTGGSGYTFGSGTRLTVV.

The chain joins TRBV13 to TRBJ2-7; TRBD1 aligns across 8 bases. The CDR3 is 15 amino acids. With 5 bases clipped from V and 2 bases from J, the junction kept 8 bases outside the gene matches. Germline V gene data show CDR1 as PRHDT and CDR2 as FYEKMQ (reference sequence). The CDR3 spells CASSEWTGTPYEQYF. CDR3 sequence (DNA): TGTGCCAGCAGCGAGTGGACAGGGACCCCCTACGAGCAGTACTTC.

For the CDR3, the DNA is TGTGCTAGTGGTTTGGGAATCGGTGAAGCTTTCTTT. Translation: CASGLGIGEAFF. This rearrangement joins TRBV12-5 to TRBJ1-1; D unclear. The CDR3 consists of 12 residues. Germline V gives CDR1 LGHNT, CDR2 FRNRAP. Trimming removed 1 base at V and 7 bases at J, with 7 bases between.

This chain joins TRBV11-3 and TRBJ2-5; D not certain. V was cut by 1 base and J by 3 bases, with 9 bases left in between. The CDR3 sequence is 14 residues long. Germline CDR1 reads SGHNT; CDR2 reads YENEEA. The CDR3 loop is CASSLGARKETQYF. In DNA form, the CDR3 reads TGTGCCAGCAGCTTAGGAGCACGAAAAGAGACCCAGTACTTC.

The chain employs TRBV12-5 and TRBJ2-2; D possibly corresponds to TRBD2 (6 bases). The V end was cut by 6 bases, the J end by 7 bases, with 24 bases between. This CDR3 comprises 17 residues. CDR1 is LGHNT, CDR2 FRNRAP, per germline. The CDR3 coding sequence is TGTGCTAGTGGGTCCTCTTTGGCTCGGCAGGGAGGCGGGGAGCTGTTTTTT. Its translation is CASGSSLARQGGGELFF.

The genes are TRBV18 and TRBJ1-4, with unresolved D. Trimming took off 3 bases at V and 8 bases at J, with 10 bases between the two ends. The CDR3 runs 13 residues. Germline CDR1 is KGHSH and CDR2 is LQKENI. The CDR3 sequence is CASSPTREEKLFF. The CDR3 DNA reads TGTGCCAGCTCACCCACGAGGGAGGAAAAACTGTTTTTT.

The chain has TRBV30 and TRBJ1-4; perhaps TRBD1 as D (5 bases). Germline loops: CDR1 GTSNPN, CDR2 SVGIG (reference sequence). V gave up 7 bases and J gave up 8 bases, with 11 bases separating them. The length of the CDR3 is 11 residues. CDR3 residues: CAFWGDEKLFF. The CDR3 nucleotides read TGTGCCTTTTGGGGGGACGAAAAACTGTTTTTT.

This clone has a handful of counts. This chain connects TRBV6-6 to TRBJ1-1; D not certain. CDR1 and CDR2 from the germline V gene are MNHNY and SVGAGI (reference sequence). The ends were cut back, 6 bases at V and 8 bases at J, with 13 bases in the middle. The CDR3 extends over 12 amino acids. Written as DNA, the CDR3 is TGTGCCAGCAGCCCCCCTGTACAGGAAGCTTTCTTT. Translating gives CASSPPVQEAFF.

This clone has only a few counts. The chain carries TRBV11-2 and TRBJ2-5; TRBD2 matches at 9 bases. There are 16 residues in the CDR3. V lost 2 bases, J lost 2 bases, and 6 bases stayed unmatched. Germline V gene data show CDR1 as SGHAT and CDR2 as FQNNGV. The CDR3 sequence: CASSLIPGLAQETQYF. In DNA form, the CDR3 reads TGTGCCAGCAGCTTAATCCCGGGACTAGCACAAGAGACCCAGTACTTC. The full variable domain, its missing parts supplied by reference TRBV11-2 and TRBJ2-5, is EAGVAQSPRYKIIEKRQSVAFWCNPISGHATLYWYQQILGQGPKLLIQFQNNGVVDDSQLPKDRFSAERLKGVDSTLKIQPAKLEDSAVYLCASSLIPGLAQETQYFGPGTRLLVL.

This chain links TRBV29-1 with TRBJ2-2, with 8 bases matching TRBD1. The CDR3 spans 12 residues. J gave up 6 bases and V 7 bases, and 4 bases lay outside the gene matches. CDR1 is SQVTM, CDR2 ANQGSEA, per germline. This chain's CDR3 is CSGATGAGELFF. The DNA for the CDR3 is TGCAGCGGTGCGACAGGGGCCGGGGAGCTGTTTTTT.

V is TRBV20-1 and J is TRBJ2-7; no clear D. The CDR3 has 11 residues. Trimming pared 6 bases from V and 7 bases from J, leaving 13 bases between. Looked up from germline, CDR1 is DFQATT and CDR2 is SNEGSKA (reference sequence). The CDR3 region is CSARSLREQYF. CDR3 DNA: TGCAGTGCAAGAAGCTTACGTGAGCAGTACTTC.

The chain combines TRBV6-1 with TRBJ1-4; D remains ambiguous. V was clipped by 2 bases and J by 6 bases, with 10 bases between them. CDR3 length: 14 amino acids. Germline lookup yields CDR1 MNHNS and CDR2 SASEGT. CDR3 sequence (DNA): TGTGCCAGCAGTGAACTTGGGCCCGATGAAAAACTGTTTTTT. Its protein product is CASSELGPDEKLFF.